The 21 T cell receptor beta chains listed next were all sequenced from one sample in a study of T cell clones after liver transplantation. Using immunoSEQ multiplex PCR, the repertoire was profiled, and TCRdb retains in-frame clones only, with some absent. The sample lists roughly 19,000 clones; 65% to 85% were seen once. Sequencing was performed on CD8+ T cells from blood, taken around 54 months after liver transplant. The receptors were sampled from a human patient who received a liver transplant. T cells may partly derive from the graft donor.

The chain links TRBV21-1 to TRBJ2-7; TRBD2, the D gene given by the table, was not confirmed from the DNA. TRBV21-1 constitutes a pseudogene. The CDR3 contains 15 residues. DNA for the CDR3: TGTGCCAGCAGCCCAATACCTGAGAAAACCTACGAGCAGTACTTC. It yields the protein CASSPIPEKTYEQYF.

CDR3 coding DNA: TGTGCCAGCAGCGTAGAGTCGGGGACTGAAGCTTTCTTT. Translating gives CASSVESGTEAFF. This sequence joins TRBV9 and TRBJ1-1; the D is unclear. V was trimmed by 0 bases and J by 5 bases, leaving 8 bases between them. This CDR3 region has 13 residues. In germline, CDR1 is SGDLS, CDR2 YYNGEE. Looking up the rest from reference TRBV9 and TRBJ1-1 gives the full variable domain: DSGVTQTPKHLITATGQRVTLRCSPRSGDLSVYWYQQSLDQGLQFLIQYYNGEERAKGNILERFSAQQFPDLHSELNLSSLELGDSALYFCASSVESGTEAFFGQGTRLTVV.

This sequence joins TRBV30 and TRBJ1-4; maybe TRBD1 (6 bases). The V end lost 5 bases, the J end lost 4 bases, and 11 bases lay between the germline ends. Per the germline V gene, CDR1 is GTSNPN and CDR2 is SVGIG (reference sequence). The CDR3 sequence is 13 residues long. The CDR3 spells CAWSTGYNEKLFF. CDR3 coding DNA: TGTGCCTGGTCGACAGGATATAATGAAAAACTGTTTTTT.

The J gene is TRBJ2-3, the V gene TRBV7-9, with a weak D call TRBD1 (6 bases). The CDR3 has 16 amino acids. V dropped 1 base and J dropped 4 bases, with 15 bases sitting between them. The germline V gene encodes CDR1 SEHNR and CDR2 FQNEAQ (reference sequence). The CDR3 is CASSLDLDREADTQYF. The CDR3 bases are TGTGCCAGCAGCTTAGATCTGGACAGAGAGGCAGATACGCAGTATTTT.

The genes are TRBV9 and TRBJ2-1, with D possibly being TRBD2 (6 bases). With 4 bases removed from V and 5 bases from J, the gap between germline ends came to 19 bases. The V gene's germline CDR1 is SGDLS and CDR2 YYNGEE. This CDR3 is built from 16 residues. This CDR3 reads CASSFPGGGVDNEQFF. CDR3 DNA sequence: TGTGCCAGCAGCTTCCCAGGAGGAGGGGTAGACAATGAGCAGTTCTTC.

V and J are TRBV11-2 and TRBJ2-7, with D uncertain. This CDR3 contains 15 residues. Germline CDR1 and CDR2: SGHAT and FQNNGV. Trimming removed 3 bases at V and 3 bases at J, with 15 bases between. The CDR3 sequence: CASSFRSPSLYEQYF. CDR3 nucleotides: TGTGCCAGCAGCTTCAGGTCACCCTCCCTCTACGAGCAGTACTTC.

The chain is built from TRBV7-6 and TRBJ2-3; possible D gene TRBD2, 6 bases. The V gene's germline CDR1 is SGHVS and CDR2 FNYEAQ. The CDR3 has 15 amino acids. V lost 2 bases to trimming and J lost 2 bases, with 11 bases between them. CDR3 coding DNA: TGTGCCAGCAGCTTATTGTGGGGGGTCACAGATACGCAGTATTTT. This sequence encodes CASSLLWGVTDTQYF. Combining the CDR3 with reference TRBV7-6 and TRBJ2-3 gives the whole variable domain GAGVSQSPRYKVTKRGQDVALRCDPISGHVSLYWYRQALGQGPEFLTYFNYEAQQDKSGLPNDRFSAERPEGSISTLTIQRTEQRDSAMYRCASSLLWGVTDTQYFGPGTRLTVL.

This sequence joins TRBV11-2 and TRBJ1-2; 10 nucleotides align to TRBD1. Germline loops: CDR1 SGHAT, CDR2 FQNNGV. This CDR3 spans 15 amino acids. J was trimmed by 5 bases and V by 6 bases; bases with no gene match: 9. CDR3: CASRPPDRGVYGYTF. CDR3 DNA sequence: TGTGCCAGCAGACCCCCGGACAGGGGGGTGTATGGCTACACCTTC. The complete variable domain, with remaining parts taken from reference TRBV11-2 and TRBJ1-2, reads EAGVAQSPRYKIIEKRQSVAFWCNPISGHATLYWYQQILGQGPKLLIQFQNNGVVDDSQLPKDRFSAERLKGVDSTLKIQPAKLEDSAVYLCASRPPDRGVYGYTFGSGTRLTVV.

The chain recombines TRBV4-2 with TRBJ2-7, with TRBD1 identical over 8 bases. CDR3 length: 17 residues. CDR1 LGHNA and CDR2 YNFKEQ come from the germline V gene. V lost 1 base, J lost 6 bases, and 14 bases stayed unmatched. CDR3 loop: CASSQAGTGDTNFEQYF. The CDR3 DNA reads TGTGCCAGCAGCCAAGCGGGGACAGGCGATACGAATTTCGAGCAGTACTTC.

The chain links TRBV6-6 to TRBJ1-4; unclear D gene. The V and J ends lost 2 bases and 0 bases respectively, with 7 bases between them. CDR1 and CDR2 from the germline V gene are MNHNY and SVGAGI (reference sequence). The CDR3 contains 15 residues. The CDR3 nucleotides read TGTGCCAGCAGTTACATTAGTGCAACTAATGAAAAACTGTTTTTT. Its translation is CASSYISATNEKLFF.

This clone showed up just once. At one of its ends the junction is not consistent with the germline gene, which may arise from a read error. The chain combines TRBV30 with TRBJ1-6; 7 bases line up with TRBD1. This CDR3 is 15 amino acids long. The germline V gene has CDR1 GTSNPN and CDR2 SVGIG (reference sequence). DNA for the CDR3: TGTGCCTGGAGTGCAAGGGGGCAAGGTAATTCACCCCCCCACTTT. Translation: CAWSARGQGNSPPHF. Based on the CDR3 plus reference TRBV30 and TRBJ1-6, the full variable domain is SQTIHQWPATLVQPVGSPLSLECTVEGTSNPNLYWYRQAAGRGLQLLFYSVGIGQISSEVPQNLSASRPQDRQFILSSKKLLLSDSGFYLCAWSARGQGNSPPHFGNGTRLTVT.

This clone has a handful of counts. The chain employs TRBV6-5 and TRBJ1-1, with a weak D call TRBD1 (5 bases). V was pared by 7 bases and J by 0 bases, with 9 bases between. This CDR3 comprises 13 residues. The germline gives CDR1 MNHEY, CDR2 SVGAGI. The CDR3 DNA reads as TGTGCCAGCAAAGTAGGGGTGAACACTGAAGCTTTCTTT. This gives the protein CASKVGVNTEAFF.

The chain uses TRBV4-1 and TRBJ2-2; TRBD1 matches at 7 bases. The CDR3 contains 17 residues. J gave up 3 bases and V 1 base, and 8 bases lay outside the gene matches. Germline CDR1 reads MGHRA; CDR2 reads YSYEKL. The CDR3 loop is CASSQVWGQSDTGELFF. CDR3 coding DNA: TGCGCCAGCAGCCAAGTTTGGGGACAGTCGGACACCGGGGAGCTGTTTTTT.

This chain joins TRBV6-5 and TRBJ2-1; TRBD2 might be the D (7 bases). The CDR3 extends over 15 amino acids. Germline V gene data show CDR1 as MNHEY and CDR2 as SVGAGI. V was clipped by 5 bases and J by 9 bases, with 20 bases between them. The CDR3 DNA is TGTGCCAGCAGTCCGCTAGGGGGGGGCAGGAGTGAGCAGTTCTTC. Protein: CASSPLGGGRSEQFF.

The chain recombines TRBV7-2 with TRBJ2-3; 7 bases fit TRBD1. This CDR3 has 15 amino acids. V was clipped by 5 bases and J by 7 bases; unmatched bases: 12. The germline V gene has CDR1 SGHTA and CDR2 FQGNSA. Here the CDR3 DNA reads TGTGCCAGCAGCGCAGAAGGGGGCCCTCGGAATACGCAGTATTTT. Translation: CASSAEGGPRNTQYF.

Regarding this clone: The limits of the CDR3 on the DNA are not certain, so only TCRdb's listed CDR3 is given. This rearrangement joins TRBV28 to TRBJ1-2; the D segment call TRBD1 is taken from the table without a DNA check. 18 amino acids form the CDR3, both terminal residues included. CDR1 MDHEN and CDR2 SYDVKM come from the germline V gene. CDR3 loop: CASSSSVVDRVFFYGYTF.

As DNA, the CDR3 is TGCGCCAGCAGCCAATTAGGCCGGCAAGAGACCCAGTACTTC. Protein sequence: CASSQLGRQETQYF. This chain joins TRBV4-1 and TRBJ2-5; D unresolved. Germline CDR1 is MGHRA and CDR2 is YSYEKL. Trimming removed 2 bases at V and 2 bases at J, with 9 bases between. CDR3 length equals 14 residues.

The chain uses TRBV25-1 and TRBJ2-7; TRBD1 might be the D (6 bases). V dropped 8 bases and J dropped 4 bases, with 15 bases sitting between them. This CDR3 has 13 amino acids. Germline lookup yields CDR1 MGHDK and CDR2 SYGVNS. The CDR3: CASLGQTAYEQYF. The CDR3 coding sequence is TGTGCCAGCTTAGGACAGACTGCTTACGAGCAGTACTTC.

V gene TRBV18 combines with J gene TRBJ2-1; a weak D match, TRBD2 (6 bases). Germline values: CDR1 KGHSH, CDR2 LQKENI. The CDR3 has 15 residues. The V end was cut by 8 bases, the J end by 8 bases, with 22 bases between. The CDR3 loop reads CASRTGTQPSDEQFF. DNA for the CDR3: TGTGCCAGCCGAACCGGGACTCAGCCTTCCGATGAGCAGTTCTTC.

J is TRBJ2-2 and V is TRBV10-1, with 13 bases aligning to TRBD2. The CDR3 sequence is 18 residues long. The ends lost 5 bases at V and 4 bases at J; junction bases unmatched: 10. Germline CDR1 reads WNHNN; CDR2 reads SYGVQD (reference sequence). The DNA of the CDR3 is TGCGCCAGCAGTCGCGGACTAGCGGGGGATTCGGTCACCGGGGAGCTGTTTTTT. This encodes CASSRGLAGDSVTGELFF.

This chain links TRBV30 with TRBJ2-3; D perhaps matches TRBD2 (5 bases). CDR3 length equals 18 residues. Germline lookup yields CDR1 GTSNPN and CDR2 SVGIG (reference sequence). Trimming stripped 0 bases from V and 0 bases from J, with 19 bases between. The CDR3 coding sequence is TGTGCCTGGAGTGTACGGGGAGCCCATCGAGCAAGCACAGATACGCAGTATTTT. Translation: CAWSVRGAHRASTDTQYF. Full variable domain (remainder filled in from reference TRBV30 and TRBJ2-3): SQTIHQWPATLVQPVGSPLSLECTVEGTSNPNLYWYRQAAGRGLQLLFYSVGIGQISSEVPQNLSASRPQDRQFILSSKKLLLSDSGFYLCAWSVRGAHRASTDTQYFGPGTRLTVL.